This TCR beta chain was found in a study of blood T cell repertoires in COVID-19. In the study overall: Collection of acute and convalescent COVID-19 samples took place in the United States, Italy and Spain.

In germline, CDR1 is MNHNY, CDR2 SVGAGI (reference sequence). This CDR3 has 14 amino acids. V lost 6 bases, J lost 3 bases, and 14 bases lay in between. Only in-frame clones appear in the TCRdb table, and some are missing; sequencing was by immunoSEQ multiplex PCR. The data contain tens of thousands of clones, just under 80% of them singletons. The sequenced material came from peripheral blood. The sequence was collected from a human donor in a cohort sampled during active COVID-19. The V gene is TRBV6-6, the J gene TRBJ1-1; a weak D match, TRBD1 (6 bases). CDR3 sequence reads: CASSTRQEYTEAFF. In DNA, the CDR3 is TGTGCCAGCAGCACCAGACAGGAGTACACTGAAGCTTTCTTT.